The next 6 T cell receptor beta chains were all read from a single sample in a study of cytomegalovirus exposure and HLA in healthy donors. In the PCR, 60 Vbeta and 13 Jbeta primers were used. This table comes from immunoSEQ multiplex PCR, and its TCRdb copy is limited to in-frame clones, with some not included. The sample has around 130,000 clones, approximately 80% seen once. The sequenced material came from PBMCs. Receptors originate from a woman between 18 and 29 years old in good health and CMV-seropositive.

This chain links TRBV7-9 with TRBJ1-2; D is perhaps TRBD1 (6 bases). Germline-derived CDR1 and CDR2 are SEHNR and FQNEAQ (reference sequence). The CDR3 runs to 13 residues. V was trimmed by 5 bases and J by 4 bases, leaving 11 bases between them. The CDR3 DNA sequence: TGTGCCAGCAGCCCGCCGACAGGCTATGGCTACACCTTC. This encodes CASSPPTGYGYTF.

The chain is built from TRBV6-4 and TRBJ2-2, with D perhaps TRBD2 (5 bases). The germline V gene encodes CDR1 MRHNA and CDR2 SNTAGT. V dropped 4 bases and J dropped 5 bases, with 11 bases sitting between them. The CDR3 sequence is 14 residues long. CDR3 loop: CASSALAQTGELFF. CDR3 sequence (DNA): TGTGCCAGCAGTGCTCTAGCCCAAACCGGGGAGCTGTTTTTT.

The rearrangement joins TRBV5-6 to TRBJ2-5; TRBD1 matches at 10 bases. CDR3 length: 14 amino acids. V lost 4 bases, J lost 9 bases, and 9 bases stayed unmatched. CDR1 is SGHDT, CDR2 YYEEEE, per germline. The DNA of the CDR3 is TGTGCCAGCAGCGCGTTGACAGGGGGCAGGCCCCAGTACTTC. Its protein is CASSALTGGRPQYF.

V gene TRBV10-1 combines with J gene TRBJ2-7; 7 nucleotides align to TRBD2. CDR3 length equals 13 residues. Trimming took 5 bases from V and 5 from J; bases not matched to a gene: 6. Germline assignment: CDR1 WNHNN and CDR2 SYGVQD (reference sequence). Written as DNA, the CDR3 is TGCGCCAGCAGTAAGGGAGGGAACGACGAGCAGTACTTC. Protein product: CASSKGGNDEQYF.

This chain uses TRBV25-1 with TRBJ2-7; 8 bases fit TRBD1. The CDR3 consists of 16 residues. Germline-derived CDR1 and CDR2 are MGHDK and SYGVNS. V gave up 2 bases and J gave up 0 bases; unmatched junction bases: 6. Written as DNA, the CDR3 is TGTGCCAGCAGTGAAGGACAGGGCCCCCGCTCCTACGAGCAGTACTTC. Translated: CASSEGQGPRSYEQYF.

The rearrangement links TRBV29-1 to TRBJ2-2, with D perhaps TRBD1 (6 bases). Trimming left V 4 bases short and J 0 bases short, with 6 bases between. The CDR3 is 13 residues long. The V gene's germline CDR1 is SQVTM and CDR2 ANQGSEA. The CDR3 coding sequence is TGCAGCGTTGCAGGGGCGAACACCGGGGAGCTGTTTTTT. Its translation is CSVAGANTGELFF.